This record concerns one T cell receptor (beta chain) sequence. The record originates from a study of CD8 T cells in Susac syndrome. Random hexamers were used to reverse transcribe an amount of about 0.45 to 1 ug RNA. immunoSEQ multiplex PCR amplified TCR beta CDR3 across 54 Vbeta, 13 Jbeta. A single record per CDR3 protein comes from TCRdb applying MiXCR to the immunoSEQ multiplex PCR reads. The table lists around 99,000 distinct CDR3 sequences, roughly 96% of them singletons. From blood CD8+ and CD4+ T cells, TCR beta sequences were generated. Healthy donors constituted the controls, which were matched for age and sex. Negative isolation yielded the CD8+ and CD4+ T cells, while FACS enriched the TEMRA cells. V dropped 0 bases and J dropped 7 bases, with 13 bases sitting between them. The CDR3 contains 15 residues. CDR1 LGHDT and CDR2 YNNKEL come from the germline V gene (reference sequence).

This chain uses TRBV3-1 with TRBJ2-1; TRBD1 might be the D (6 bases). The TCR originated in a human donor in good health. The sample taken for sequencing was CD4+ T cells from PBMCs. CDR3 DNA sequence: TGTGCCAGCAGCCAAGAACAGGGCAGCGCGAATGAGCAGTTCTTC. Translation gives CASSQEQGSANEQFF.